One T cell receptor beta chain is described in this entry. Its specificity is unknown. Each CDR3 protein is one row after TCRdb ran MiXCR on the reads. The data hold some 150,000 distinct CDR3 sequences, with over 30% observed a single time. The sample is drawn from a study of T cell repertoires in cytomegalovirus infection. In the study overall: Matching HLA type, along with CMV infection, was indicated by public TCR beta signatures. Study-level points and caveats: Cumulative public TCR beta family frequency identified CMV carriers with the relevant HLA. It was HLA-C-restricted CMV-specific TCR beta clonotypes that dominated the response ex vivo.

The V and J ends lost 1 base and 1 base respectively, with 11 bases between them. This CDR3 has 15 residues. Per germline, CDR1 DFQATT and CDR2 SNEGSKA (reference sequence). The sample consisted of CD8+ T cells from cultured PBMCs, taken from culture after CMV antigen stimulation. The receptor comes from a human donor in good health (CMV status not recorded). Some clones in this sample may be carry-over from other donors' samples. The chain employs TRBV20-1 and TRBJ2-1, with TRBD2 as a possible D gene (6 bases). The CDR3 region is CSARVVGGSYNEQFF. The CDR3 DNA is TGCAGTGCTAGAGTGGTGGGGGGATCCTACAATGAGCAGTTCTTC.